The TCR beta chain under discussion was sequenced for a study of shared clonotypes between healthy human individuals. As defined, naive CD8 cells were CD45RO-negative and positively selected for CCR7, with terminally differentiated effector memory CD45RA+ cells excluded. The CDR3 runs 14 residues. Germline V gene sequence: CDR1 MGHRA, CDR2 YSYEKL. V lost 0 bases and J lost 2, with 8 bases in between. Only in-frame clones appear in the TCRdb table, and some are missing; sequencing was by immunoSEQ multiplex PCR. Here the sample spans about 2.2 million clones, roughly 91% being singletons. Sequencing was carried out using naive CD8+ T cells from PBMCs. The chain is built from TRBV4-1 and TRBJ2-7, with D unresolved. This clonotype was sampled from a man younger than 35 in good health. Some clones in this sample may be carry-over from other donors' samples. DNA for the CDR3: TGCGCCAGCAGCCAAGACGACTTGACCTACGAGCAGTACTTC. Translation gives CASSQDDLTYEQYF.